A selection of T cell receptor beta chains follows, all from one sample in a study of shared clonotypes between healthy human individuals. TCRdb's copy holds only in-frame clones and misses some; the assay was immunoSEQ multiplex PCR. The top ten clones hold 0.85% to 1.2% of a sample with about 2 million clones, approximately 94% of them seen once. Sequenced material: naive CD8+ T cells sorted from blood. All receptors derive from a young man in good health. CDR3s include the opening cysteine and the closing phenylalanine or tryptophan. D genes are given only for firm matches. Where a row states a size, it is once, few, many or the class of an expanded clone; other rows omit it.

cdr3_nt: TGTGCCAGCAGTCCCTTAACGCCGGATGAGCAGTTCTTC
cdr3_aa: CASSPLTPDEQFF
clone_size: NA
v_call: TRBV6-6
j_call: TRBJ2-1
cdr3_length: 13
d_call: NA

cdr3_nt: TGCGCCAGCAGCCACCCGACGGCGAACACCGGGGAGCTGTTTTTT
cdr3_aa: CASSHPTANTGELFF
clone_size: NA
v_call: TRBV4-1
j_call: TRBJ2-2
cdr3_length: 15
d_call: NA

cdr3_nt: TGCGCCAGCAGCTGGAACTCCTACAATGAGCAGTTCTTC
cdr3_aa: CASSWNSYNEQFF
clone_size: NA
v_call: TRBV5-1
j_call: TRBJ2-1
cdr3_length: 13
d_call: NA

cdr3_nt: TGCGCCAGCAGCCGTGACAGTATGAACACTGAAGCTTTCTTT
cdr3_aa: CASSRDSMNTEAFF
clone_size: NA
v_call: TRBV5-1
j_call: TRBJ1-1
cdr3_length: 14
d_call: NA

cdr3_nt: TGTGCCAGCAGCGCAAGCCAGGGACAGGGGGCGCGGGGAAACACCATATATTTT
cdr3_aa: CASSASQGQGARGNTIYF
clone_size: NA
v_call: TRBV21-1
j_call: TRBJ1-3
cdr3_length: 18
d_call: NA

cdr3_nt: TGTGCCAGCAGCTTAGGTCGCGATCAGCCCCAGCATTTT
cdr3_aa: CASSLGRDQPQHF
clone_size: NA
v_call: TRBV7-6
j_call: TRBJ1-5
cdr3_length: 13
d_call: NA

cdr3_nt: TGTGCCAGCAGCCAGGTGGGGAAAATGGACACTGAAGCTTTCTTT
cdr3_aa: CASSQVGKMDTEAFF
clone_size: NA
v_call: TRBV14
j_call: TRBJ1-1
cdr3_length: 15
d_call: NA

cdr3_nt: TGTGCCAGCAGCCTACTAGCGGGGGGACGCACAGATACGCAGTATTTT
cdr3_aa: CASSLLAGGRTDTQYF
clone_size: NA
v_call: TRBV6-6
j_call: TRBJ2-3
cdr3_length: 16
d_call: TRBD2

cdr3_nt: TGCAGCGTTGAAGGTAACTCAGGGGGTAGCGACGAGCAGTACTTC
cdr3_aa: CSVEGNSGGSDEQYF
clone_size: NA
v_call: TRBV29-1
j_call: TRBJ2-7
cdr3_length: 15
d_call: TRBD1

cdr3_nt: TGTGCCAGTAGATCCCTAGTGGAGGGGTGGCAGCCCCAGCATTTT
cdr3_aa: CASRSLVEGWQPQHF
clone_size: NA
v_call: TRBV19
j_call: TRBJ1-5
cdr3_length: 15
d_call: NA

cdr3_nt: TGTGCCAGCAGCGTAGACGGCAGGGGCCCCCCCTACGAGCAGTACTTC
cdr3_aa: CASSVDGRGPPYEQYF
clone_size: NA
v_call: TRBV9
j_call: TRBJ2-7
cdr3_length: 16
d_call: NA

cdr3_nt: TGTGCCAGCAGCCCGGACAGGGGATGGGACACTGAAGCTTTCTTT
cdr3_aa: CASSPDRGWDTEAFF
clone_size: NA
v_call: TRBV27
j_call: TRBJ1-1
cdr3_length: 15
d_call: TRBD1

cdr3_nt: TGTGCCAGCAGCCTGGACCTGAACACTGAAGCTTTCTTT
cdr3_aa: CASSLDLNTEAFF
clone_size: NA
v_call: TRBV5-6
j_call: TRBJ1-1
cdr3_length: 13
d_call: NA

cdr3_nt: TGCGCCAGCAGCGATCCCCCGAGTCTGGAGCCAGGGGAGCTGTTTTTT
cdr3_aa: CASSDPPSLEPGELFF
clone_size: NA
v_call: TRBV4-1
j_call: TRBJ2-2
cdr3_length: 16
d_call: NA

cdr3_nt: TGTGCCAGCAGCCCATCCCTTGGGACAGCCTACGAGCAGTACTTC
cdr3_aa: CASSPSLGTAYEQYF
clone_size: NA
v_call: TRBV7-6
j_call: TRBJ2-7
cdr3_length: 15
d_call: TRBD1

cdr3_nt: TGTGCCAGCAGCCAAGATCTGCGAGCAGACTCGGAGCTGTTTTTT
cdr3_aa: CASSQDLRADSELFF
clone_size: NA
v_call: TRBV4-2
j_call: TRBJ2-2
cdr3_length: 15
d_call: NA

cdr3_nt: TGTGCCAGCAGCTCAACGTGGGACTACTCCTACAATGAGCAGTTCTTC
cdr3_aa: CASSSTWDYSYNEQFF
clone_size: NA
v_call: TRBV7-9
j_call: TRBJ2-1
cdr3_length: 16
d_call: TRBD2

cdr3_nt: TGTGCCAGCAGTGTAATGAAGGGGCCCCAACCGCGCCCAACCTACGAGCAGTACTTC
cdr3_aa: CASSVMKGPQPRPTYEQYF
clone_size: NA
v_call: TRBV2
j_call: TRBJ2-7
cdr3_length: 19
d_call: NA

cdr3_nt: TGTGCCAGCAGTTATGGGGGACAGGGTTACGAGCAGTACTTC
cdr3_aa: CASSYGGQGYEQYF
clone_size: NA
v_call: TRBV6-5
j_call: TRBJ2-7
cdr3_length: 14
d_call: TRBD1

cdr3_nt: TGTGCCAGCAGTGCCCATCGTTCAGATACGCAGTATTTT
cdr3_aa: CASSAHRSDTQYF
clone_size: NA
v_call: TRBV25-1
j_call: TRBJ2-3
cdr3_length: 13
d_call: NA

cdr3_nt: TGTGCCAGCAGTGAAGGACAGATCCCCACCTATGGCTACACCTTC
cdr3_aa: CASSEGQIPTYGYTF
clone_size: NA
v_call: TRBV2
j_call: TRBJ1-2
cdr3_length: 15
d_call: NA

cdr3_nt: TGTGCCAGCAGTGAGGAGGGGGCTACGCGGGAGGGCTCCAATGAGCAGTTCTTC
cdr3_aa: CASSEEGATREGSNEQFF
clone_size: NA
v_call: TRBV6-4
j_call: TRBJ2-1
cdr3_length: 18
d_call: TRBD2

cdr3_nt: TGTGCCAGCAGTTCCCCAGACAGGGGGGACTACAATGAGCAGTTCTTC
cdr3_aa: CASSSPDRGDYNEQFF
clone_size: NA
v_call: TRBV7-8
j_call: TRBJ2-1
cdr3_length: 16
d_call: TRBD1

cdr3_nt: TGTGCCAGCAGCACCAGCGGGAGCTACGAGCAGTACTTC
cdr3_aa: CASSTSGSYEQYF
clone_size: NA
v_call: TRBV9
j_call: TRBJ2-7
cdr3_length: 13
d_call: TRBD2

cdr3_nt: TGTGCCACCAGCAGGGTAGGGGGGAACACCGGGGAGCTGTTTTTT
cdr3_aa: CATSRVGGNTGELFF
clone_size: NA
v_call: TRBV15
j_call: TRBJ2-2
cdr3_length: 15
d_call: NA

cdr3_nt: TGTGCCAGCAGGGAGGAGGGGGAGACCCACAATGAGCAGTTCTTC
cdr3_aa: CASREEGETHNEQFF
clone_size: NA
v_call: TRBV5-4
j_call: TRBJ2-1
cdr3_length: 15
d_call: NA

cdr3_nt: TGTGCCAGCAGCCAAGGACGGGACGTTCCCTACGAGCAGTACTTC
cdr3_aa: CASSQGRDVPYEQYF
clone_size: NA
v_call: TRBV7-8
j_call: TRBJ2-7
cdr3_length: 15
d_call: NA

cdr3_nt: TGTGCCAGCAGTTACTTGATCAGGGGGGATCAAGAGACCCAGTACTTC
cdr3_aa: CASSYLIRGDQETQYF
clone_size: NA
v_call: TRBV6-6
j_call: TRBJ2-5
cdr3_length: 16
d_call: NA

cdr3_nt: TGTGCCAGCAGTCCCTCGGGTAGCGGCTACGAGCAGTACTTC
cdr3_aa: CASSPSGSGYEQYF
clone_size: NA
v_call: TRBV7-9
j_call: TRBJ2-7
cdr3_length: 14
d_call: NA

cdr3_nt: TGTGCCAGCAGCTCACGAGACAGGTACGAGCAGTACTTC
cdr3_aa: CASSSRDRYEQYF
clone_size: NA
v_call: TRBV7-9
j_call: TRBJ2-7
cdr3_length: 13
d_call: NA

cdr3_nt: TGTGCCAGCAGCCCGGCGGCCCACACAGATACGCAGTATTTT
cdr3_aa: CASSPAAHTDTQYF
clone_size: NA
v_call: TRBV7-9
j_call: TRBJ2-3
cdr3_length: 14
d_call: NA

cdr3_nt: TGTGCCAGTAGATCCGAGGCCGGGGAGCTGTTTTTT
cdr3_aa: CASRSEAGELFF
clone_size: NA
v_call: TRBV19
j_call: TRBJ2-2
cdr3_length: 12
d_call: NA

cdr3_nt: TGTGCCAGCAGCATAGTAGGGGGCACCGGGGAGCTGTTTTTT
cdr3_aa: CASSIVGGTGELFF
clone_size: once
v_call: TRBV7-9
j_call: TRBJ2-2
cdr3_length: 14
d_call: NA

cdr3_nt: TGTGCCAGCAGCTTTAAGGGGTTCGATAATTCACCCCTCCACTTT
cdr3_aa: CASSFKGFDNSPLHF
clone_size: NA
v_call: TRBV7-8
j_call: TRBJ1-6
cdr3_length: 15
d_call: NA

cdr3_nt: TGTGCCAGCAGTTTGGGAGCGGGGGGGCAAGAGACCCAGTACTTC
cdr3_aa: CASSLGAGGQETQYF
clone_size: NA
v_call: TRBV27
j_call: TRBJ2-5
cdr3_length: 15
d_call: TRBD2

cdr3_nt: TGTGCCAGCAGCTTATTCTCAGGGGCAGATACGCAGTATTTT
cdr3_aa: CASSLFSGADTQYF
clone_size: NA
v_call: TRBV7-6
j_call: TRBJ2-3
cdr3_length: 14
d_call: NA

cdr3_nt: TGCGCCAGCAGCCAAGATATGATCCGCAGGGTAGCCCTTGGATCTTACGAGCAGTACTTC
cdr3_aa: CASSQDMIRRVALGSYEQYF
clone_size: NA
v_call: TRBV4-1
j_call: TRBJ2-7
cdr3_length: 20
d_call: NA

cdr3_nt: TGTGCCAGCTCACTCTCAGGGGCGGCGCTTGAGACCCAGTACTTC
cdr3_aa: CASSLSGAALETQYF
clone_size: NA
v_call: TRBV18
j_call: TRBJ2-5
cdr3_length: 15
d_call: NA

cdr3_nt: TGTGCCAGCAGCTTATTATGGAACACCGGGGAGCTGTTTTTT
cdr3_aa: CASSLLWNTGELFF
clone_size: NA
v_call: TRBV7-2
j_call: TRBJ2-2
cdr3_length: 14
d_call: NA

cdr3_nt: TGTGCCATCAGTCCCGGGACTAGCGGGAGGAGCACAGATACGCAGTATTTT
cdr3_aa: CAISPGTSGRSTDTQYF
clone_size: NA
v_call: TRBV10-3
j_call: TRBJ2-3
cdr3_length: 17
d_call: TRBD2

cdr3_nt: TGTGCCAGCAGTTACCTTAGCTCTGGGGCCAACGTCCTGACTTTC
cdr3_aa: CASSYLSSGANVLTF
clone_size: NA
v_call: TRBV6-6
j_call: TRBJ2-6
cdr3_length: 15
d_call: NA

cdr3_nt: TGCGCCAGCAGCTTGGCCAGCGGGGGCCCCACCGGGGAGCTGTTTTTT
cdr3_aa: CASSLASGGPTGELFF
clone_size: NA
v_call: TRBV5-1
j_call: TRBJ2-2
cdr3_length: 16
d_call: TRBD2

cdr3_nt: TGTGCCAGCAGTGAAGAGAAGCTTTACGAGCAGTACTTC
cdr3_aa: CASSEEKLYEQYF
clone_size: once
v_call: TRBV2
j_call: TRBJ2-7
cdr3_length: 13
d_call: NA

cdr3_nt: TGTGCCAGCGAGGACAGCCCCGAACAGGGGGCGTCCTACGAGCAGTACTTC
cdr3_aa: CASEDSPEQGASYEQYF
clone_size: NA
v_call: TRBV2
j_call: TRBJ2-7
cdr3_length: 17
d_call: TRBD1

cdr3_nt: TGTGCCAGCAGCCCGGGGACAGCGGGCAACACCATATATTTT
cdr3_aa: CASSPGTAGNTIYF
clone_size: once
v_call: TRBV7-6
j_call: TRBJ1-3
cdr3_length: 14
d_call: TRBD1

cdr3_nt: TGTGCCTGGAGTCTTCTGACGGGCGGCTACACCTTC
cdr3_aa: CAWSLLTGGYTF
clone_size: NA
v_call: TRBV30
j_call: TRBJ1-2
cdr3_length: 12
d_call: NA

cdr3_nt: TGTGCCAGCAGCGGGAAACGAAGCACCGGGGAGCTGTTTTTT
cdr3_aa: CASSGKRSTGELFF
clone_size: NA
v_call: TRBV9
j_call: TRBJ2-2
cdr3_length: 14
d_call: NA

cdr3_nt: TGTGCCTGGAGGGGAGTTTTCGGTTCACCCCTCCACTTT
cdr3_aa: CAWRGVFGSPLHF
clone_size: NA
v_call: TRBV30
j_call: TRBJ1-6
cdr3_length: 13
d_call: NA

cdr3_nt: TGTGCCAGCTCACCAGTAAGCGGGGTCTACGAGCAGTACTTC
cdr3_aa: CASSPVSGVYEQYF
clone_size: NA
v_call: TRBV18
j_call: TRBJ2-7
cdr3_length: 14
d_call: TRBD2